These 21 T cell receptor beta chains came from one sample sequenced in a study of T-cell memory formation after mild COVID-19. MiXCR, run by TCRdb on the 5' RACE reads, gives a single entry per CDR3 protein. The sample shows fewer than 700,000 distinct CDR3 sequences, roughly 18% of them seen only once. The material sequenced was PBMCs or a T cell subset sorted from them (not recorded which). The receptors come from an adult woman who had mild COVID-19 (a few samples of this study predate the infection). Cell type and time point are not known.

Only a few counts were recorded for this clonotype. The V gene is TRBV6-5, the J gene TRBJ2-1; TRBD2 aligns across 16 bases. The CDR3 totals 15 residues. Trimming removed 6 bases from V and 7 bases from J; junction bases left unmatched: 3. CDR1 is MNHEY and CDR2 is SVGAGI in the germline V gene. The CDR3 spells CASRGLAGGQNEQFF. For the CDR3, the DNA is TGTGCCAGCAGGGGACTAGCGGGGGGGCAGAATGAGCAGTTCTTC.

This clonotype has more than one count but fewer than ten. The rearrangement uses TRBV27 and TRBJ2-7; 9 bases match TRBD1. Per the germline V gene, CDR1 is MNHEY and CDR2 is SMNVEV (reference sequence). Unmatched junction bases numbered 7, after V lost 4 bases and J lost 0 bases. The CDR3 sequence is 16 residues long. CDR3 nucleotides: TGTGCCAGCAGTTCCCTCGGGACAGGGTACTCCTACGAGCAGTACTTC. Translated: CASSSLGTGYSYEQYF.

This clonotype was seen more than once but under ten times. The gene calls are TRBV9 and TRBJ2-1, with D possibly being TRBD2 (6 bases). V gave up 0 bases and J gave up 4 bases, with 11 bases separating them. CDR3 size: 15 residues. The germline gives CDR1 SGDLS, CDR2 YYNGEE. This CDR3 reads CASSVGGEPYNEQFF. DNA for the CDR3: TGTGCCAGCAGCGTAGGCGGGGAGCCTTACAATGAGCAGTTCTTC.

This clonotype was detected ten times or more. This chain links TRBV28 with TRBJ2-7; TRBD1 matches 7 bases. CDR1 and CDR2 (germline): MDHEN, SYDVKM. The trim removed 6 bases at V and 0 bases at J, leaving 8 bases unmatched. This CDR3 comprises 15 residues. CDR3 sequence: CASSQNRDSSYEQYF. The CDR3 DNA reads as TGTGCCAGCAGCCAGAACCGGGACAGCTCCTACGAGCAGTACTTC.

The V gene is TRBV27, the J gene TRBJ2-7; no definite D call. Germline V gene data show CDR1 as MNHEY and CDR2 as SMNVEV (reference sequence). V was trimmed by 7 bases and J by 5 bases, leaving 3 bases between them. The CDR3 extends over 9 amino acids. The CDR3 DNA reads as TGTGCCAGCACGGACGAGCAGTACTTC. This translates into CASTDEQYF.

The J gene is TRBJ1-1, the V gene TRBV7-6; 8 positions agree with TRBD1. The ends lost 0 bases at V and 5 bases at J; junction bases unmatched: 11. The CDR3 sequence is 17 residues long. Germline CDR1 is SGHVS and CDR2 is FNYEAQ. The CDR3 sequence is CASSLARAGGGRTEAFF. CDR3 bases: TGTGCCAGCAGCTTAGCGCGGGCAGGGGGCGGGAGGACTGAAGCTTTCTTT.

The chain joins TRBV3-1 to TRBJ1-2; maybe TRBD1 (6 bases). The germline gives CDR1 LGHDT, CDR2 YNNKEL (reference sequence). The CDR3 runs to 15 residues. V was pared by 4 bases and J by 2 bases, with 14 bases between. The CDR3 region is CASSPNRVRNYGYTF. In nucleotides, the CDR3 is TGTGCCAGCAGCCCCAACAGGGTACGGAACTATGGCTACACCTTC.

The genes are TRBV6-6 and TRBJ2-2, with 9 bases that match TRBD2. With 7 bases clipped from V and 7 bases from J, the junction kept 10 bases outside the gene matches. Germline loops: CDR1 MNHNY, CDR2 SVGAGI (reference sequence). There are 15 residues in the CDR3. This CDR3 reads CASKDGTSSSGELFF. The CDR3, as DNA: TGTGCCAGCAAGGACGGGACTAGCAGCAGCGGGGAGCTGTTTTTT.

This clonotype has just a few counts. The chain uses TRBV7-2 and TRBJ2-2, with TRBD2 identical over 10 bases. The CDR3 covers 15 residues. Germline lookup yields CDR1 SGHTA and CDR2 FQGNSA. The V and J ends lost 6 bases and 5 bases, in that order; junction bases with no gene match: 6. The CDR3 DNA follows: TGTGCCAGCAGTCCAGTTAGCGGGAGGACCGGGGAGCTGTTTTTT. This encodes CASSPVSGRTGELFF.

This clonotype was detected a few times. This chain connects TRBV7-9 to TRBJ2-2; 8 bases are a match to TRBD1. J was trimmed by 6 bases and V by 3 bases; bases with no gene match: 3. CDR1 SEHNR and CDR2 FQNEAQ come from the germline V gene (reference sequence). The CDR3 sequence is 14 residues long. CDR3: CASSFRGRPGELFF. The CDR3 DNA follows: TGTGCCAGCAGCTTCAGGGGGCGACCCGGGGAGCTGTTTTTT.

This clonotype was counted ten times or more. V is TRBV6-1 and J is TRBJ2-1; no definite D call. The CDR3 covers 12 residues. Germline values: CDR1 MNHNS, CDR2 SASEGT. Trimming cost V 6 bases and J 3 bases, with 6 bases left between them. The CDR3 loop is CASSRLYNEQFF. The CDR3 DNA reads as TGTGCCAGCAGCCGGCTCTACAATGAGCAGTTCTTC.

This clonotype has a count of ten or more. This chain connects TRBV18 to TRBJ2-7; D is undetermined. The CDR3 is 13 amino acids. Per germline, CDR1 KGHSH and CDR2 LQKENI. Trimming cost V 8 bases and J 0 bases, with 11 bases left between them. CDR3 coding DNA: TGTGCCAGCAGTCCCTCGAGCTCCTACGAGCAGTACTTC. Encoded protein: CASSPSSSYEQYF.

This clonotype was seen just once. This chain links TRBV9 with TRBJ2-1, with D possibly TRBD1 on 5 matching bases. This CDR3 is built from 16 residues. V was shortened by 4 bases and J by 1 base, with 15 bases between the two germline ends. Per germline, CDR1 SGDLS and CDR2 YYNGEE. CDR3 in DNA: TGTGCCAGCAGCCCAGGGCAGGGTTGGTCCTACAATGAGCAGTTCTTC. It is translated as CASSPGQGWSYNEQFF.

This clonotype appeared once. The DNA of the CDR3 is TGTGCCAGCAAGCTAGGGACAGGCGAGGGGAATTCACCCCTCCACTTT. Amino acids: CASKLGTGEGNSPLHF. The chain carries TRBV2 and TRBJ1-6; 8 bases match TRBD1. This CDR3 contains 16 residues. The germline CDR1 and CDR2 sequences are SNHLY and FYNNEI. V shed 7 bases and J 7 bases; nucleotides not matched to a gene: 12.

This clonotype was seen a few times. V usage is TRBV20-1 and J usage is TRBJ2-2; 10 bases agree with TRBD2. Unmatched junction bases numbered 9, after V lost 1 base and J lost 1 base. Germline assignment: CDR1 DFQATT and CDR2 SNEGSKA (reference sequence). CDR3 length: 18 residues. The CDR3 coding sequence is TGCAGTGCTAGAGGGCGGCTAGCGGGAGTCATGAACACCGGGGAGCTGTTTTTT. As protein: CSARGRLAGVMNTGELFF.

This clonotype was found a few times. The V call is TRBV7-8, the J call TRBJ2-2; 13 bases fit TRBD2. The CDR3 loop spans 18 amino acids. The V and J ends lost 2 bases and 5 bases, in that order; junction bases with no gene match: 8. Germline loops: CDR1 SGHVS, CDR2 FQNEAQ. CDR3: CASSLLRLAGGRTGELFF. The CDR3 nucleotides read TGTGCCAGCAGCTTACTCCGACTAGCGGGGGGCCGAACCGGGGAGCTGTTTTTT.

The chain has TRBV19 and TRBJ2-7; 8 nucleotides align to TRBD1. Looked up from germline, CDR1 is LNHDA and CDR2 is SQIVND (reference sequence). The V and J ends lost 4 bases and 2 bases, in that order; junction bases with no gene match: 7. This CDR3 comprises 15 residues. CDR3 sequence (DNA): TGTGCCAGTAGTACGCAGGGGGCTGGGACCTACGAGCAGTACTTC. Protein: CASSTQGAGTYEQYF.

A few counts support this clonotype. The chain uses TRBV18 and TRBJ2-4; perhaps TRBD1 as D (6 bases). CDR1 is KGHSH and CDR2 is LQKENI in the germline V gene. This CDR3 region has 15 residues. Trimming shortened V by 7 bases and J by 0 bases, and 13 bases separated the two germline ends. The CDR3 coding sequence is TGTGCCAGCTTCACGGACAGCCTAGCCAAAAACATTCAGTACTTC. Protein product: CASFTDSLAKNIQYF.

This chain connects TRBV4-2 to TRBJ1-4; the match to TRBD1 covers 8 bases. V gave up 0 bases and J gave up 5 bases; unmatched junction bases: 2. The CDR3 is made up of 15 amino acids. The germline V gene encodes CDR1 LGHNA and CDR2 YNFKEQ. CDR3 DNA sequence: TGTGCCAGCAGCCAAGATCAGGGGGCGAATGAAAAACTGTTTTTT. Amino acid sequence: CASSQDQGANEKLFF.

The chain uses TRBV19 and TRBJ2-3; 9 bases map to TRBD1. Germline trimming cut 5 bases from V and 4 bases from J; bases unmatched to any gene: 7. The germline gives CDR1 LNHDA, CDR2 SQIVND (reference sequence). CDR3 length: 15 residues. This CDR3 is CASSAGTGFADTQYF. The CDR3 region has the DNA TGTGCCAGTAGTGCCGGGACAGGGTTCGCAGATACGCAGTATTTT.

The genes are TRBV7-9 and TRBJ2-3, with D possibly being TRBD2 (5 bases). Germline CDR1 and CDR2: SEHNR and FQNEAQ (reference sequence). Between the trimmed V and J ends, which lost 6 bases and 6 bases, there was a span of 22 bases. The CDR3 has 16 residues. In DNA form, the CDR3 reads TGTGCCAGCAGTTCTCCCCCTATACATAGCGACGATACGCAGTATTTT. Translation gives CASSSPPIHSDDTQYF.